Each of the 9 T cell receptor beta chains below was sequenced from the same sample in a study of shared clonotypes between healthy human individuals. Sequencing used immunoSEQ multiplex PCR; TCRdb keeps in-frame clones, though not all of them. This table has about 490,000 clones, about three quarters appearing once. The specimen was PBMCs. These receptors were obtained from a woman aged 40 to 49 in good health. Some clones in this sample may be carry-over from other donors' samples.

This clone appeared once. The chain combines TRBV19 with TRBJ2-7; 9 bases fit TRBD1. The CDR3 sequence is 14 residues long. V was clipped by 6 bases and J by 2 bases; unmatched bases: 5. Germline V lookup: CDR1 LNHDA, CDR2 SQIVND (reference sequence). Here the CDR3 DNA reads TGTGCCAGTAGCCAGACAGGGGGAACCTACGAGCAGTACTTC. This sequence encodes CASSQTGGTYEQYF.

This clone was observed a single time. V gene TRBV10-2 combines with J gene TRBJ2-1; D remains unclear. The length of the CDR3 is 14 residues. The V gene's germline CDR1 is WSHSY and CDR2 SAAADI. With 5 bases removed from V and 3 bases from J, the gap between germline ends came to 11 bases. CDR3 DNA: TGCGCCAGCAGTCCACCGGCGGTCTACAATGAGCAGTTCTTC. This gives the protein CASSPPAVYNEQFF.

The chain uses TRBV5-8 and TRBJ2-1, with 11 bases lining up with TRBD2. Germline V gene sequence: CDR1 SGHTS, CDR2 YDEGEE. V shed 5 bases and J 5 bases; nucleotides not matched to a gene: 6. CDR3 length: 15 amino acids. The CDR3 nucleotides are TGTGCCAGCAGTTCAGGGACTAGCGGAGACAATGAGCAGTTCTTC. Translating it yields CASSSGTSGDNEQFF.

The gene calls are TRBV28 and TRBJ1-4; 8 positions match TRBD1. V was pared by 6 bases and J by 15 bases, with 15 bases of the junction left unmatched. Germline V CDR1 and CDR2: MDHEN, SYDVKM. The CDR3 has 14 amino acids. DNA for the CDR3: TGTGCCAGCAGGCCGGGACAGGACTTACTTGTCATGTTTTTT. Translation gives CASRPGQDLLVMFF.

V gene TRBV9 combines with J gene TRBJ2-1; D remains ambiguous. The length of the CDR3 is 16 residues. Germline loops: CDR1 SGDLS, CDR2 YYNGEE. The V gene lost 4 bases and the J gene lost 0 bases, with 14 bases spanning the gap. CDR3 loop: CASSPRNDLSYNEQFF. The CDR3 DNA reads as TGTGCCAGCAGCCCGAGGAACGACCTCTCCTACAATGAGCAGTTCTTC. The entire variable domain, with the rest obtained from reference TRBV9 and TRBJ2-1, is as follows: DSGVTQTPKHLITATGQRVTLRCSPRSGDLSVYWYQQSLDQGLQFLIQYYNGEERAKGNILERFSAQQFPDLHSELNLSSLELGDSALYFCASSPRNDLSYNEQFFGPGTRLTVL.

The CDR3 DNA sequence: TGTGCCTGGAGCACAACGGGATCCGGAAATTCACCCCTCCACTTT. Translated: CAWSTTGSGNSPLHF. This sequence joins TRBV30 and TRBJ1-6; no clear D gene. Germline V gene data show CDR1 as GTSNPN and CDR2 as SVGIG (reference sequence). CDR3 length: 15 amino acids. The germline V and J ends were trimmed by 3 bases and 7 bases, with 16 bases remaining between them.

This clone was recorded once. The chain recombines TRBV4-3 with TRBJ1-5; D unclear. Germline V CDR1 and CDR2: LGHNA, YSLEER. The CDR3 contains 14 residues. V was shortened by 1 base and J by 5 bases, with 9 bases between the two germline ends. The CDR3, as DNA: TGCGCCAGCAGCCAAGGGGCAGGAGATCAGCCCCAGCATTTT. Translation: CASSQGAGDQPQHF.

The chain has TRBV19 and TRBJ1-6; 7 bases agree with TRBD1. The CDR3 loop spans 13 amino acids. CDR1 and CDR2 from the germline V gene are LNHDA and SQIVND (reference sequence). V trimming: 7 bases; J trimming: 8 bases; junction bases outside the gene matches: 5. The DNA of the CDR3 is TGTGCCAGTACCACAGGGGCTCATTCACCCCTCCACTTT. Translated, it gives CASTTGAHSPLHF.

The CDR3 protein is CASSSLFIPTYEQYF. The CDR3 region has the DNA TGTGCCAGCAGCTCCCTATTTATCCCAACCTACGAGCAGTACTTC. This chain links TRBV5-8 with TRBJ2-7; D gene uncertain. The CDR3 length is 15 residues. Trimming took off 3 bases at V and 2 bases at J, with 15 bases between the two ends. Germline V gene lookup returns CDR1 SGHTS and CDR2 YDEGEE.